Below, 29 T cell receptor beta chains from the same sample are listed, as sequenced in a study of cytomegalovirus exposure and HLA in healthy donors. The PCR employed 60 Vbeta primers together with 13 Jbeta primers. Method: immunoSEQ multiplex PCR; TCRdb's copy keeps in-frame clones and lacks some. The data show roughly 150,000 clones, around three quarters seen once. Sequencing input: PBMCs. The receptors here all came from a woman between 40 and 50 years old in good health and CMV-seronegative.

CDR3 in DNA: TGTGCCATCAGTGAGAAGGGGGCGACCTACGAGCAGTACTTC. Translating it yields CAISEKGATYEQYF. This chain uses TRBV10-3 with TRBJ2-7; the match to TRBD1 covers 7 bases. V was clipped by 2 bases and J by 2 bases; unmatched bases: 3. The CDR3 contains 14 residues. Germline CDR1 and CDR2: ENHRY and SYGVKD.

CDR3 in DNA: TGTGCCAGTATGACAGGGGGCGGTAGGCAGCCCCAGCATTTT. Translated: CASMTGGGRQPQHF. This chain links TRBV19 with TRBJ1-5; TRBD1 aligns across 10 bases. J gave up 7 bases and V 7 bases, and 7 bases lay outside the gene matches. The V gene's germline CDR1 is LNHDA and CDR2 SQIVND (reference sequence). This CDR3 has 14 residues.

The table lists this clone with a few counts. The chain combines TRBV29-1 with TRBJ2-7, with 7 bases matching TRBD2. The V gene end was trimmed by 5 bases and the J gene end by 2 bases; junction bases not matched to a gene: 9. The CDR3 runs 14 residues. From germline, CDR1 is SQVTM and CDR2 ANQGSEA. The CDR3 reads CSVSETGGTYEQYF. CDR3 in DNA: TGCAGCGTTTCCGAGACCGGGGGGACCTACGAGCAGTACTTC.

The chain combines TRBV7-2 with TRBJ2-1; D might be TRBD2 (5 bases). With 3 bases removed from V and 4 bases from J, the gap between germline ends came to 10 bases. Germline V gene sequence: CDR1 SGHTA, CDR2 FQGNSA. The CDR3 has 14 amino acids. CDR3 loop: CASSLGTGYNEQFF. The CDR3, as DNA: TGTGCCAGCAGCTTGGGAACGGGGTACAATGAGCAGTTCTTC.

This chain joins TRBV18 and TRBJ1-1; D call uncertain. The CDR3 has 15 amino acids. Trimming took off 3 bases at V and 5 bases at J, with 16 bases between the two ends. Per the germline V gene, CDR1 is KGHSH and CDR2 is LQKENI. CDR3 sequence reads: CASSPALDTWTEAFF. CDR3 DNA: TGTGCCAGCTCACCCGCCTTAGACACTTGGACTGAAGCTTTCTTT. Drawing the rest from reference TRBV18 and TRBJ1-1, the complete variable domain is NAGVMQNPRHLVRRRGQEARLRCSPMKGHSHVYWYRQLPEEGLKFMVYLQKENIIDESGMPKERFSAEFPKEGPSILRIQQVVRGDSAAYFCASSPALDTWTEAFFGQGTRLTVV.

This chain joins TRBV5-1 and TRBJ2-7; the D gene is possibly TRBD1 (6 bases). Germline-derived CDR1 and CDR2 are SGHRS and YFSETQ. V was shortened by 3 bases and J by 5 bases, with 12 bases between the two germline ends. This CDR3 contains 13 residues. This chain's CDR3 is CASSWEPGDEQYF. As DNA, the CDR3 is TGCGCCAGCAGCTGGGAACCAGGGGACGAGCAGTACTTC.

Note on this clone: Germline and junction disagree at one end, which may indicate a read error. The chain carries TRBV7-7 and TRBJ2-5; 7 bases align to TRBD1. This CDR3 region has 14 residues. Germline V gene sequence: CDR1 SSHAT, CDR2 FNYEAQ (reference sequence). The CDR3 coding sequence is TGTGCTAGCAGCTTAGACAGGGAACTAGAGACCCAGTACTTC. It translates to CASSLDRELETQYF.

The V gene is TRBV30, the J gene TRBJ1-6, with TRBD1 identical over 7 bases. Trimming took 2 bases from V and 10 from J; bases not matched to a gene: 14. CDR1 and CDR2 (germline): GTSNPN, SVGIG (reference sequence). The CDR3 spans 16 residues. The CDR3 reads CAWSPRTWTGVSPLHF. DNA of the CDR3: TGTGCCTGGAGTCCACGAACCTGGACAGGAGTATCACCCCTCCACTTT.

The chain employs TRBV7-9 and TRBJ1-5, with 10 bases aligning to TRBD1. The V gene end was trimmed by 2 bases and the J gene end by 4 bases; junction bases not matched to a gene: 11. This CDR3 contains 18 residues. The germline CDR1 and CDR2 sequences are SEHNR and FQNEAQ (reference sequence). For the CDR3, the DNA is TGTGCCAGCAGCTTACTCGGGACAGGGGCCCATGGGAATCAGCCCCAGCATTTT. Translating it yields CASSLLGTGAHGNQPQHF.

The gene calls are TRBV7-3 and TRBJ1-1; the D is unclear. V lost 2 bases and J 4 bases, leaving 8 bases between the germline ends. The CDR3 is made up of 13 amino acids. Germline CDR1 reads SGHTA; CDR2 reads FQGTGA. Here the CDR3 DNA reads TGTGCCAGCAGCTTACAGGAGGGCACTGAAGCTTTCTTT. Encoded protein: CASSLQEGTEAFF.

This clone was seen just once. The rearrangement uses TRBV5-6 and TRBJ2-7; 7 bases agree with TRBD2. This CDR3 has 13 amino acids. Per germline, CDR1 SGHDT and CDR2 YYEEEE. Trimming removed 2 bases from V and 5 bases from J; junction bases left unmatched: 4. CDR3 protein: CASSFFGGNEQYF. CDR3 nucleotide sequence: TGTGCCAGCAGCTTTTTCGGGGGGAACGAGCAGTACTTC.

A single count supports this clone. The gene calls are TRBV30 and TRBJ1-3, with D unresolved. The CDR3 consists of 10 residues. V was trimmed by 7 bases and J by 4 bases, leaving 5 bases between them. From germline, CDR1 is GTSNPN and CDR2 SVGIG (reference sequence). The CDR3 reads CALFGNTIYF. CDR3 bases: TGTGCCTTATTCGGAAACACCATATATTTT.

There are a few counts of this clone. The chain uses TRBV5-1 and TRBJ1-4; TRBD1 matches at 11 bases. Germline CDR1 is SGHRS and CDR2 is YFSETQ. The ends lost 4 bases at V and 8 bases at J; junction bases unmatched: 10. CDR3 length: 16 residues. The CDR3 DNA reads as TGCGCCAGCAGCGGGACCGGACAGGGGGCGTACGAAAAACTGTTTTTT. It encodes CASSGTGQGAYEKLFF.

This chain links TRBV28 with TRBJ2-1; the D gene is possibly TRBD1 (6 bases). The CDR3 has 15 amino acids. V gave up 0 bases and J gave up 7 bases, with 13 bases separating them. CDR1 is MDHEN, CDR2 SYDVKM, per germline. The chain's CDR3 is CASSLWGDTRNEQFF. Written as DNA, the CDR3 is TGTGCCAGCAGTTTATGGGGGGACACTAGGAATGAGCAGTTCTTC.

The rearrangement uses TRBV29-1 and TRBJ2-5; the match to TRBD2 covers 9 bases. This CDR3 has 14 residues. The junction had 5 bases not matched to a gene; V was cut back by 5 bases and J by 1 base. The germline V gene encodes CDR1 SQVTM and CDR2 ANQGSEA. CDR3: CSVQTSGFQETQYF. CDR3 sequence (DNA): TGCAGCGTTCAGACTAGCGGCTTCCAAGAGACCCAGTACTTC.

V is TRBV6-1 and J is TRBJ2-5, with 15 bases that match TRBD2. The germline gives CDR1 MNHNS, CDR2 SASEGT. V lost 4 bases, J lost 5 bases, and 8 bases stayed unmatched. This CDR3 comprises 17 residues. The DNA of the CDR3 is TGTGCCAGCAGTGGTGGGGGACTAGCGGGAGGAGGGGAGACCCAGTACTTC. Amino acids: CASSGGGLAGGGETQYF.

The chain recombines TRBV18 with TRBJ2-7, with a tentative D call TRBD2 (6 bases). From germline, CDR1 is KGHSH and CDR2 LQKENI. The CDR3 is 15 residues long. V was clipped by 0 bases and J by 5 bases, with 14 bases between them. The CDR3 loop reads CASSPPGGYGHEQYF. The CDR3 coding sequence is TGTGCCAGCTCACCACCGGGGGGATACGGTCACGAGCAGTACTTC.

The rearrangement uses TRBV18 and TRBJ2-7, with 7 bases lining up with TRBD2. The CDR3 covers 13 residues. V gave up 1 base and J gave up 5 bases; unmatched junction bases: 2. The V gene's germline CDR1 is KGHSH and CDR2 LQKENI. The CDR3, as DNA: TGTGCCAGCTCACCACGGGAGGGCCACGAGCAGTACTTC. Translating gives CASSPREGHEQYF.

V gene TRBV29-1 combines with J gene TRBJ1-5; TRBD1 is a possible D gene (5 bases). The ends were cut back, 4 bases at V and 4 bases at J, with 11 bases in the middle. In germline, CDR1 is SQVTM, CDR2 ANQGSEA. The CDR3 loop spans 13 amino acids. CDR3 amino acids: CSVAPGTNQPQHF. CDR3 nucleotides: TGCAGCGTTGCCCCAGGGACTAATCAGCCCCAGCATTTT.

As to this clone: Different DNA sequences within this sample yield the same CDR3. The CDR3 sequence: CASSLEGSSGNTIYF. Written as DNA, the CDR3 is TGCGCCAGCAGCTTGGAGGGGTCCTCTGGAAACACCATATATTTT. This rearrangement joins TRBV5-1 to TRBJ1-3; a possible D gene is TRBD1 (5 bases). The length of the CDR3 is 15 residues. Germline CDR1 and CDR2: SGHRS and YFSETQ. V was pared by 0 bases and J by 0 bases, with 7 bases between.

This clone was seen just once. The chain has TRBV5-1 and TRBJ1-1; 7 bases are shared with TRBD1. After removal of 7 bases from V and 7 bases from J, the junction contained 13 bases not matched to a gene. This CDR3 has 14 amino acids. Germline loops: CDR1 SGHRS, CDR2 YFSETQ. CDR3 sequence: CASSGDSRRGEAFF. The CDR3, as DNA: TGCGCCAGCTCTGGGGACAGCCGACGCGGTGAAGCTTTCTTT. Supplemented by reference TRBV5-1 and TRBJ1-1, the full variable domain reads KAGVTQTPRYLIKTRGQQVTLSCSPISGHRSVSWYQQTPGQGLQFLFEYFSETQRNKGNFPGRFSGRQFSNSRSEMNVSTLELGDSALYLCASSGDSRRGEAFFGQGTRLTVV.

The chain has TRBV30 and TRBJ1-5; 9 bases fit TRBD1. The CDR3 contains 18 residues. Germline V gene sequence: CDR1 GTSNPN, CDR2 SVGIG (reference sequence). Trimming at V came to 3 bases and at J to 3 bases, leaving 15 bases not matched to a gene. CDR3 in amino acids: CAWSYLNPGQGDNQPQHF. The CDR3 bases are TGTGCCTGGAGCTACCTGAACCCGGGACAGGGAGACAATCAGCCCCAGCATTTT.

CDR3 residues: CASSLTGFNEKLFF. The DNA for the CDR3 is TGTGCCAGCAGCCTTACAGGCTTCAATGAAAAACTGTTTTTT. This chain connects TRBV7-9 to TRBJ1-4; perhaps TRBD1 as D (5 bases). The V and J ends lost 5 bases and 5 bases respectively, with 12 bases between them. The germline gives CDR1 SEHNR, CDR2 FQNEAQ (reference sequence). This CDR3 is built from 14 residues.

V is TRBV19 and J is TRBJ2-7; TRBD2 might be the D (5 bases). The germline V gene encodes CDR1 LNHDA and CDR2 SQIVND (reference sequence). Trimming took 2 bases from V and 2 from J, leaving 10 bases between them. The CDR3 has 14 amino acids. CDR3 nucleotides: TGTGCCAGTAGTATAACCTTCGGGGCCTACGAGCAGTACTTC. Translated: CASSITFGAYEQYF.

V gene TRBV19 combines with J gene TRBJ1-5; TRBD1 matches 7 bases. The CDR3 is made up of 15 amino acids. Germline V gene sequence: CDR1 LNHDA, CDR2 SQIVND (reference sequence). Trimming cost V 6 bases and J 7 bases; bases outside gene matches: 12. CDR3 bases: TGTGCCAGTAGCCAAGGGGGCGGGGCCGGGCAGCCCCAGCATTTT. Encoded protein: CASSQGGGAGQPQHF. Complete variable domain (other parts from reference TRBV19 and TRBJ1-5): DGGITQSPKYLFRKEGQNVTLSCEQNLNHDAMYWYRQDPGQGLRLIYYSQIVNDFQKGDIAEGYSVSREKKESFPLTVTSAQKNPTAFYLCASSQGGGAGQPQHFGDGTRLSIL.

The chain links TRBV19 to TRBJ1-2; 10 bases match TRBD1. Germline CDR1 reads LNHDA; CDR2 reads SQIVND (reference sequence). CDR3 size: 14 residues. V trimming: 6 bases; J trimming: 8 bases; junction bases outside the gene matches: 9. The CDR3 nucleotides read TGTGCCAGTAGCATGACAGGGGGCGCGAGGGGCTACACCTTC. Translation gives CASSMTGGARGYTF.

Written as DNA, the CDR3 is TGTGCCAGCAGCGTAGCTGCGAATAGCGGGAGCACCGGGGAGCTGTTTTTT. The encoded protein is CASSVAANSGSTGELFF. The rearrangement uses TRBV9 and TRBJ2-2, with TRBD2 identical over 9 bases. Germline V CDR1 and CDR2: SGDLS, YYNGEE. J gave up 4 bases and V 0 bases, and 7 bases lay outside the gene matches. The CDR3 length is 17 residues.

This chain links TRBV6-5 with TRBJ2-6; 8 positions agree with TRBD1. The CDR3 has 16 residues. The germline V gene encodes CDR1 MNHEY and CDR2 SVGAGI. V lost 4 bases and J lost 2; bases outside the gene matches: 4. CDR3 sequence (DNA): TGTGCCAGCAGTTTCTACAGGGGGGCTGGGGCCAACGTCCTGACTTTC. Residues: CASSFYRGAGANVLTF.

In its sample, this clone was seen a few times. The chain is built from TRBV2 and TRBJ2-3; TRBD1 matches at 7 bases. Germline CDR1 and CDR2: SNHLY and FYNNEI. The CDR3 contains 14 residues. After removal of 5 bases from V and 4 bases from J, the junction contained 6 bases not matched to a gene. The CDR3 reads CASSLTGNPDTQYF. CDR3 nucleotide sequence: TGTGCCAGCAGTTTGACAGGGAACCCAGATACGCAGTATTTT.